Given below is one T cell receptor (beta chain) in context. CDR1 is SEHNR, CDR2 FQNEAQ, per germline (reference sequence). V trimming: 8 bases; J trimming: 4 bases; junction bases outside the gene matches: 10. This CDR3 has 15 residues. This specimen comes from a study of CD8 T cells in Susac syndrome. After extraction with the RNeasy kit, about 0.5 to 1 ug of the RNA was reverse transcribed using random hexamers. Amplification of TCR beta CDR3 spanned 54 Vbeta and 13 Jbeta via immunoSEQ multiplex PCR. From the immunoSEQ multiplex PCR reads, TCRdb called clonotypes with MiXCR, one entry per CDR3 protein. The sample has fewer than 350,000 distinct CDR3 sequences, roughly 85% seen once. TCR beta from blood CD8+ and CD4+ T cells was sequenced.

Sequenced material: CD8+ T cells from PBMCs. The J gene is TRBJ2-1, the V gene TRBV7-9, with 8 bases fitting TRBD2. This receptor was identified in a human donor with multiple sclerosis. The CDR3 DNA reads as TGTGCCAGCCCAATCAGAGCGGGAGAATACAATGAGCAGTTCTTC. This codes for CASPIRAGEYNEQFF.